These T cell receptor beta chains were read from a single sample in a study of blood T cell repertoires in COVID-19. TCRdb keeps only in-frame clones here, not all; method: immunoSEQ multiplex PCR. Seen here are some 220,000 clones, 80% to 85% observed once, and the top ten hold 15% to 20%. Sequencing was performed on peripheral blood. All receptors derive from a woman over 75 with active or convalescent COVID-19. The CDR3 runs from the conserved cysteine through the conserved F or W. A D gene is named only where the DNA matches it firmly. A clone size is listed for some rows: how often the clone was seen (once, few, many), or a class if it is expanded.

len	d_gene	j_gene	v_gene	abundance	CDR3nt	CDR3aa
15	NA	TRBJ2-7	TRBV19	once	TGTGCCAGTAGTCCGATTTGGGCCAAACTCTACGAGCAGTACTTC	CASSPIWAKLYEQYF
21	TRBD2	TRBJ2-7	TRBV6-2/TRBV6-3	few	TGTGCCAGCAGCTTCGTGTTGAGGACTAGCGGGAGGGGGTCGGCCTTCTACGAGCAGTACTTC	CASSFVLRTSGRGSAFYEQYF
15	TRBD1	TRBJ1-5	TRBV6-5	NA	TGTGCCAGCAGTTACTCCGACAGGGGAAATTCGCCCCAGCATTTT	CASSYSDRGNSPQHF
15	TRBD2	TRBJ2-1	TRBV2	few	TGTGCCAGCAGACTGACTAGCGGGAGGAGAAATGAGCAGTTCTTC	CASRLTSGRRNEQFF
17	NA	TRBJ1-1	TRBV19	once	TGTGCCAGTAGTTCACAGGACCCGAGACAGATAAACACTGAAGCTTTCTTT	CASSSQDPRQINTEAFF
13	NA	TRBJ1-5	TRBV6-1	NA	TGTGCCAGCAGTTCCCGATCAGGTCAGCCCCAGCATTTT	CASSSRSGQPQHF
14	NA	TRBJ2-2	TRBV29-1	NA	TGCAGCGCCCGTCTTTCTCTAAACACCGGGGAGCTGTTTTTT	CSARLSLNTGELFF
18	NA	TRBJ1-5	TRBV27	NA	TGTGCCAGCAGTTTGTCAGGAGGGCATTCTCTAGCAAATCAGCCCCAGCATTTT	CASSLSGGHSLANQPQHF
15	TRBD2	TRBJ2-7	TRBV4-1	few	TGCGCCAGCAGCCCTTGGACTAGCGGGGGGGACGAGCAGTACTTC	CASSPWTSGGDEQYF
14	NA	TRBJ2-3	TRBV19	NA	TGTGCCAGTAGTATAGATAGAGGGACAGATACGCAGTATTTT	CASSIDRGTDTQYF
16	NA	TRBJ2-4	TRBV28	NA	TGTGCCAGCAGTTTCTTACAGGGTGGAACCAAAAACATTCAGTACTTC	CASSFLQGGTKNIQYF
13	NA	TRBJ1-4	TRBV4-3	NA	TGCGCCAGCAGCCAAGACAGGGCTGAAAAACTGTTTTTT	CASSQDRAEKLFF
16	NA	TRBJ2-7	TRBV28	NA	TGTGCCAGCAGTCCCCTGTGGTCCCAAGGGGAAAACGAGCAGTACTTC	CASSPLWSQGENEQYF
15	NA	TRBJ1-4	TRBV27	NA	TGTGCCAGCAGTAGCTTTGGAGGTTTTACCGAAAAACTGTTTTTT	CASSSFGGFTEKLFF
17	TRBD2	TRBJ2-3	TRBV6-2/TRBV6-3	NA	TGTGCCAGCAGTTACTCCGCTAGCGGGTTTAGCACAGATACGCAGTATTTT	CASSYSASGFSTDTQYF
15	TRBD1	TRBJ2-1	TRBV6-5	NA	TGTGCCAGTATCCCGGGACAGAGCTCCTACAATGAGCAGTTCTTC	CASIPGQSSYNEQFF
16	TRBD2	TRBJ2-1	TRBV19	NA	TGTGCCAGTAGTATACCGGGCCTAGCGGGATTCAATGAGCAGTTCTTC	CASSIPGLAGFNEQFF
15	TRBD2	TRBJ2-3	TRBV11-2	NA	TGTGCCAGCAGCTTACCGGGAGGGGGCACAGATACGCAGTATTTT	CASSLPGGGTDTQYF
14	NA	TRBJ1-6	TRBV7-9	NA	TGTGCCGCGGGAGGAAGGGGCGGCAATTCACCCCTCCACTTT	CAAGGRGGNSPLHF
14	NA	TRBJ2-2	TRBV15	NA	TGTGCCACCAGCAGAGACTCTAACACCGGGGAGCTGTTTTTT	CATSRDSNTGELFF
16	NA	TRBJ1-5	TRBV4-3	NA	TGCGCCAGCAGCCAAGATTACAGCCATAGCAATCAGCCCCAGCATTTT	CASSQDYSHSNQPQHF
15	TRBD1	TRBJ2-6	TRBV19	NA	TGTGCCAGTAGTAGGGACAGGTCTGGGGCCAACGTCCTGACTTTC	CASSRDRSGANVLTF
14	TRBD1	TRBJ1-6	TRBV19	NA	TGTGCCAGTAGCGGGACAGGGGGTAATTCACCCCTCCACTTT	CASSGTGGNSPLHF
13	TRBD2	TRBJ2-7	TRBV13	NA	TGTGCCAGCAGCGGGGACTACCGCTACGAGCAGTACTTC	CASSGDYRYEQYF
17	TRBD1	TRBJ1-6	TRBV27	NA	TGTGCCAGCAGTTTGACAGGGGATACCTCCTATAATTCACCCCTCCACTTT	CASSLTGDTSYNSPLHF
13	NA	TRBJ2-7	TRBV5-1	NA	TGCGCCAGCAGCTGGGGACAAGAAGGGGAGCAGTACTTC	CASSWGQEGEQYF
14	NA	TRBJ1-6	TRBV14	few	TGTGCCAGCAGCCAACGAGGGAGGGATTCACCCCTCCACTTT	CASSQRGRDSPLHF
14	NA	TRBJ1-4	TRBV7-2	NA	TGTGCCAGCAGCCCTGACAGTTTGAGTGAAAAACTGTTTTTT	CASSPDSLSEKLFF
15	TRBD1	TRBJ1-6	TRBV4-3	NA	TGCGCCAGCAGCCAGGAGGACAGGGGGAGTTCACCCCTCCACTTT	CASSQEDRGSSPLHF
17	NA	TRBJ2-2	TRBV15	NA	TGTGCCACCAGCAGAGATCGGAGACTCCCGAACACCGGGGAGCTGTTTTTT	CATSRDRRLPNTGELFF
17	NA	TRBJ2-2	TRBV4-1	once	TGCGCCAGCAGCCATTTGGACATGGGCTTTAGCACCGGGGAGCTGTTTTTT	CASSHLDMGFSTGELFF
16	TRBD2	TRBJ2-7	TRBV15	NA	TGTGCCACCAGCAGAGGGGGGACTAGCGGGCCCTACGAGCAGTACTTC	CATSRGGTSGPYEQYF
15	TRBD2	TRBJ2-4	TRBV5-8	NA	TGTGCCAGCAGCCAGGGACTAGCCGGCAAAAACATTCAGTACTTC	CASSQGLAGKNIQYF
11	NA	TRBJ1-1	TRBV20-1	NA	TGCAGTGCCACAACACAGACTGAAGCTTTCTTT	CSATTQTEAFF
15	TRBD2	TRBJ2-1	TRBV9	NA	TGTGCCCGCAGCTCCCGACTAGCGGGAGGGAATGAGCAGTTCTTC	CARSSRLAGGNEQFF
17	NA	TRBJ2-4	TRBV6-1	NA	TGTGCCAGCAGTGAATGGGACACTCTGGGGGCCAAAAACATTCAGTACTTC	CASSEWDTLGAKNIQYF
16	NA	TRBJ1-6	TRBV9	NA	TGTGCCAGCAGCGTAGGTGACAGGTCCCCTAATTCACCCCTCCACTTT	CASSVGDRSPNSPLHF
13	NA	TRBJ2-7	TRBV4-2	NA	TGTGCCAGCAGCCAAGACATAGCGAGGAGGCAGTACTTC	CASSQDIARRQYF
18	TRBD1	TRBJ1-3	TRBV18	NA	TGTGCCAGCTCACCACCACAAAGGACAGGGGGATCAGGAAACACCATATATTTT	CASSPPQRTGGSGNTIYF
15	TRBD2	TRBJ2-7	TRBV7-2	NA	TGTGCCAGCAGCCCCACTTCGGGGGGGCGGTACGAGCAGTACTTC	CASSPTSGGRYEQYF
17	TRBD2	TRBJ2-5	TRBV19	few	TGTGCCAGTAGTATATCGGCTAGCGGGAGGTTTCAAGAGACCCAGTACTTC	CASSISASGRFQETQYF
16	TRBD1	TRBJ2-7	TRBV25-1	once	TGTGCCAGCAGAGGGGGGGGACAGGGGAAAAACTACGAGCAGTACTTC	CASRGGGQGKNYEQYF
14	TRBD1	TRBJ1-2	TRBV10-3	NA	TGTGCCATCAGTGAGTCGCTGCCAGGGGGTAGCTACACCTTC	CAISESLPGGSYTF
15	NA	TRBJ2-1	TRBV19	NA	TGTGCCAGCACGCCTCGCGGAGGAGTAAGCAATGAGCAGTTCTTC	CASTPRGGVSNEQFF
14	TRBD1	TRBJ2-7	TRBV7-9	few	TGTGCCAGCAGCCTCCGGGACAGGACCTACGAGCAGTACTTC	CASSLRDRTYEQYF
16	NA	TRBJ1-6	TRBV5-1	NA	TGCGCCAGCACACAGGCGGGACGGAGTGGTAATTCACCCCTCCACTTT	CASTQAGRSGNSPLHF
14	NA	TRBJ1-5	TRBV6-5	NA	TGTGCCAGCAGTTACGACTCATCGAATCAGCCCCAGCATTTT	CASSYDSSNQPQHF